The TCR beta chain described here comes from a study of metastatic and nonmetastatic thyroid tumors. Study as a whole: The comparison covered peripheral blood and tumor or nodule tissue in malignant and benign thyroid patients. Regarding the study as a whole: Across blood and tumor, TCR beta diversity in malignant thyroid tumors was reportedly significantly higher than in benign nodules.

Each patient came to thyroid surgery without any prior treatment (of any kind). With respect to this clone: What it binds is not known. A much larger clonotype is one base distant, so this may be a read error.

The CDR3 length is 12 residues. CDR1 is SSHAT, CDR2 FNYEAQ, per germline (reference sequence). Original data processing: It was from CDR3 differences across clinicopathological groups that a distant-metastasis classifier for papillary thyroid cancer was built. Through MiXCR, TCRdb re-clonotyped the PCR reads. These V and J calls derive from TCRdb rather than the authors' analysis. This table has 25,000 to 35,000 clones, roughly 16% appearing once. Sequenced: blood. The sequence derives from a female donor with papillary thyroid cancer or a benign thyroid nodule (not recorded which). Some clones in this sample may be carry-over from other donors' samples. The rearrangement joins TRBV7-7 to TRBJ2-5, with 7 bases lining up with TRBD1. CDR3 sequence reads: CANSLTGKTQYF. The CDR3 DNA reads as TGTGCCAACAGCCTGACAGGGAAGACCCAGTACTTC.